Below are 16 T cell receptor beta chains sequenced from a single sample in a study of CD8+ T cells in alopecia areata. The authors extracted RNA and reverse transcribed it into cDNA as the sequencing template. Produced via immunoSEQ multiplex PCR; TCRdb's table is partial and in-frame only. The sample records around 110,000 clones, 84% being singletons. The treatment is: oral pan-JAK inhibitor, 5-10 mg twice daily. The sequencing used CD8+ T cells sorted from blood, collected at week 24, from a patient treated with tofacitinib. These receptors were collected from a human donor with alopecia areata.

This clone was picked up one time. J is TRBJ2-5 and V is TRBV2; the D call may be TRBD1 or TRBD2 (5 bases each). The germline V and J ends were trimmed by 0 bases and 4 bases, with 12 bases remaining between them. Germline CDR1 is SNHLY and CDR2 is FYNNEI. The length of the CDR3 is 15 residues. The CDR3 protein is CASSEAEGLLETQYF. The CDR3 DNA is TGTGCCAGCAGTGAAGCTGAGGGGCTGCTAGAGACCCAGTACTTC.

This rearrangement joins TRBV4-1 to TRBJ2-1, with D maybe TRBD2 (5 bases). In germline, CDR1 is MGHRA, CDR2 YSYEKL. The CDR3 has 17 residues. Trimming took off 2 bases at V and 4 bases at J, with 18 bases between the two ends. This CDR3 reads CASSQPTDGGPYNEQFF. The CDR3 coding sequence is TGCGCCAGCAGCCAACCAACGGACGGAGGACCTTACAATGAGCAGTTCTTC.

J is TRBJ2-7 and V is TRBV6-6; 11 bases align to TRBD2. The CDR3 loop spans 14 amino acids. After removal of 2 bases from V and 3 bases from J, the junction contained 0 bases not matched to a gene. CDR1 is MNHNY, CDR2 SVGAGI, per germline (reference sequence). CDR3 DNA: TGTGCCAGCAGTTACGGGACTAGCGGCTACGAGCAGTACTTC. As protein: CASSYGTSGYEQYF.

This clone has more than one count but fewer than ten. The chain has TRBV5-4 and TRBJ2-1, with 9 bases matching TRBD2. CDR3 length: 15 amino acids. Unmatched junction bases numbered 3, after V lost 0 bases and J lost 5 bases. Germline V gives CDR1 SGHNT, CDR2 YYREEE (reference sequence). Here the CDR3 DNA reads TGTGCCAGCAGCTTGGTAGCGGGGGACCACAATGAGCAGTTCTTC. Translating it yields CASSLVAGDHNEQFF.

This chain links TRBV14 with TRBJ1-2, with D possibly TRBD1 on 6 matching bases. Germline V gene lookup returns CDR1 SGHDN and CDR2 FVKESK. The length of the CDR3 is 16 residues. V lost 4 bases and J lost 4, with 19 bases in between. CDR3 in DNA: TGTGCCAGCAGCCTTACCTACCGGGACATCGCCTATGGCTACACCTTC. This sequence encodes CASSLTYRDIAYGYTF.

With regard to this clone: A junction end diverges from the germline sequence, so it may reflect a read error. The chain recombines TRBV2 with TRBJ1-1; TRBD1 might be the D (6 bases). The CDR3 length is 14 residues. Germline lookup yields CDR1 SNHLY and CDR2 FYNNEI. CDR3 residues: CASREGQKNTEAFF. CDR3 DNA sequence: TGTGCCAGCAGAGAAGGACAGAAGAACACTGAAGCTTTCTTT.

The J gene is TRBJ2-3, the V gene TRBV27, with a weak D call TRBD2 (6 bases). The germline V gene has CDR1 MNHEY and CDR2 SMNVEV (reference sequence). Trimming took 5 bases from V and 5 from J, leaving 23 bases between them. The CDR3 has 17 residues. CDR3 nucleotides: TGTGCCAGCAGTCTCCGAGCGGCTCCAACGACTAGAGATACGCAGTATTTT. Translation: CASSLRAAPTTRDTQYF.

This chain links TRBV7-9 with TRBJ2-7; no clear D. From germline, CDR1 is SEHNR and CDR2 FQNEAQ (reference sequence). Trimming pared 5 bases from V and 5 bases from J, leaving 4 bases between. The CDR3 has 10 amino acids. CDR3 amino acids: CASSPNEQYF. The CDR3 DNA is TGTGCCAGCAGCCCCAACGAGCAGTACTTC.

As to this clone: Other DNA sequences in this sample translate to the same CDR3. The genes are TRBV30 and TRBJ2-7; 9 bases agree with TRBD1. CDR3 size: 13 residues. With 0 bases clipped from V and 4 bases from J, the junction kept 1 base outside the gene matches. Germline CDR1 is GTSNPN and CDR2 is SVGIG (reference sequence). CDR3 sequence: CAWSVGQGYEQYF. CDR3 in DNA: TGTGCCTGGAGTGTTGGACAGGGGTACGAGCAGTACTTC.

The rearrangement links TRBV7-9 to TRBJ2-7, with D perhaps matching TRBD1 (6 bases). The germline V gene has CDR1 SEHNR and CDR2 FQNEAQ (reference sequence). The ends were cut back, 2 bases at V and 4 bases at J, with 21 bases in the middle. This CDR3 is 17 amino acids long. The CDR3 sequence: CASSLSGAIQGRYEQYF. DNA for the CDR3: TGTGCCAGCAGCTTATCGGGTGCTATACAGGGTCGGTACGAGCAGTACTTC.

The CDR3 DNA follows: TGCGCCAGCAGCCAAGGGTGGGGGGTCCCGGACGAGCAGTACTTC. It encodes CASSQGWGVPDEQYF. V gene TRBV4-1 combines with J gene TRBJ2-7, with a tentative D call TRBD2 (6 bases). V lost 1 base and J 5 bases, leaving 15 bases between the germline ends. The CDR3 loop spans 15 amino acids. The germline V gene encodes CDR1 MGHRA and CDR2 YSYEKL.

The rearrangement links TRBV7-9 to TRBJ2-2; TRBD1 aligns across 10 bases. The V gene end was trimmed by 10 bases and the J gene end by 2 bases; junction bases not matched to a gene: 13. The CDR3 length is 17 residues. Looked up from germline, CDR1 is SEHNR and CDR2 is FQNEAQ (reference sequence). CDR3 amino acids: CANRIAGTGVNTGELFF. The CDR3, as DNA: TGTGCCAACCGAATCGCCGGGACAGGGGTCAACACCGGGGAGCTGTTTTTT.

This clone is a singleton in its sample. The V and J genes are TRBV9 and TRBJ2-3; 8 nucleotides match TRBD2. The germline gives CDR1 SGDLS, CDR2 YYNGEE. The trim removed 0 bases at V and 2 bases at J, leaving 11 bases unmatched. There are 18 residues in the CDR3. The CDR3 DNA is TGTGCCAGCAGCGTAGCCCCGTCCCGCGGGGGGACCACAGATACGCAGTATTTT. Protein product: CASSVAPSRGGTTDTQYF.

This chain links TRBV7-9 with TRBJ2-5, with TRBD1 identical over 7 bases. The CDR3 loop spans 13 amino acids. CDR1 SEHNR and CDR2 FQNEAQ come from the germline V gene (reference sequence). V gave up 2 bases and J gave up 14 bases; unmatched junction bases: 11. CDR3 amino acids: CASSLSTGDPRYF. CDR3 bases: TGTGCCAGCAGCTTATCTACAGGGGACCCTCGATACTTC.

The chain couples TRBV6-1 to TRBJ2-7; D gene unclear. Trimming removed 2 bases from V and 4 bases from J, with 18 bases in between. CDR3 size: 16 residues. Germline CDR1 is MNHNS and CDR2 is SASEGT. CDR3 region: CASSEFPRPKEYEQYF. The CDR3 nucleotides are TGTGCCAGCAGTGAATTCCCCCGACCGAAGGAGTACGAGCAGTACTTC.

The chain employs TRBV7-9 and TRBJ1-1; possibly TRBD1 for D (5 bases). The CDR3 spans 19 residues. V was clipped by 8 bases and J by 0 bases, with 28 bases between them. Germline V CDR1 and CDR2: SEHNR, FQNEAQ (reference sequence). For the CDR3, the DNA is TGTGCCAGCCTTCACTCCACTTACCCCCCGACAGACGTGAACACTGAAGCTTTCTTT. It encodes CASLHSTYPPTDVNTEAFF.